The rows below give T cell receptor beta chains drawn from one sample of a study of radiotherapy plus CTLA-4 blockade in lung cancer. Assay: immunoSEQ multiplex PCR; the TCRdb copy retains only in-frame clones and omits some. The repertoire holds 35,000 to 45,000 clones, with 65% to 75% as singletons. This specimen was peripheral blood, taken from a patient treated with radiotherapy plus ipilimumab. All receptors derive from a human donor with non-small cell lung cancer who had a partial response to radiotherapy plus ipilimumab. CDR3s include the opening cysteine and the closing phenylalanine or tryptophan. D genes are given only for firm matches. Where a row states a size, it is once, few, many or the class of an expanded clone; other rows omit it.

clone_size	d_call	j_call	v_call	cdr3_nt	cdr3_aa
NA	NA	TRBJ2-5	TRBV5-1	TGCGCCAGCAGCCCCGGACAGCGTATGGAGACCCAGTACTTC	CASSPGQRMETQYF
NA	NA	TRBJ1-5	TRBV6-1	TGTGCCAGCAGTGAAGGGTTAGCGACCCACAGGCCCCAGCATTTT	CASSEGLATHRPQHF
NA	NA	TRBJ2-7	TRBV6-6	TGTGCCAGCAGTCCGTGGGACACCGGCTACGAGCAGTACTTC	CASSPWDTGYEQYF
NA	NA	TRBJ1-5	TRBV5-1	TGCGCCAGCAGCTTCGAGGGAGATCAGCCCCAGCATTTT	CASSFEGDQPQHF
NA	TRBD2	TRBJ2-1	TRBV19	TGTGCCAGTAGTATGAGGACTAGCGCAGCCTACAATGAGCAGTTCTTC	CASSMRTSAAYNEQFF
NA	NA	TRBJ1-6	TRBV5-4	TGTGCCAGCAGCCGCGGGACGGCTATAGATTCACCCCTCCACTTT	CASSRGTAIDSPLHF
NA	NA	TRBJ1-4	TRBV19	TGTGCCAGTAGTATTACTCGCGGACGGGGTGCAACTAATGAAAAACTGTTTTTT	CASSITRGRGATNEKLFF
NA	NA	TRBJ1-6	TRBV7-9	TGTGCCAGCAGCTTACGCGAATCCTATAATTCACCCCTCCACTTT	CASSLRESYNSPLHF
NA	TRBD1	TRBJ1-1	TRBV7-6	TGTGCCAGCAGCTCGTCGACAGGGAGTTGGAACACTGAAGCTTTCTTT	CASSSSTGSWNTEAFF
NA	NA	TRBJ1-2	TRBV6-6	TGTGCCAGCAGTCAGGGCTGGGGGGGCTATGGCTACACCTTC	CASSQGWGGYGYTF
NA	NA	TRBJ1-4	TRBV11-2	TGTGCCAGCAGCTTAGATGGGTCGGGGGGTGAAAAACTGTTTTTT	CASSLDGSGGEKLFF
NA	NA	TRBJ1-2	TRBV6-5	TGTGCCAGCAGCCGGGGGGGCTCCGTAGACGGCTACACCTTC	CASSRGGSVDGYTF
few	TRBD1	TRBJ1-2	TRBV7-9	TGTGCCAGCAGCCCGCTTACAGGGGGCGTTTATGGCTACACCTTC	CASSPLTGGVYGYTF
NA	NA	TRBJ2-7	TRBV5-1	TGCGCCAGCAGCTTGGGAGCGGTCTTCTCCTACGAGCAGTACTTC	CASSLGAVFSYEQYF
few	TRBD1	TRBJ1-2	TRBV6-6	TGTGCCAGCAGCGACCCCGGGACAGGGACCTATGGCTACACCTTC	CASSDPGTGTYGYTF
NA	NA	TRBJ2-6	TRBV30	TGTGCCTGGAGTGTGGGGGGAGGTGGGGCTGGGGCCAACGTCCTGACTTTC	CAWSVGGGGAGANVLTF